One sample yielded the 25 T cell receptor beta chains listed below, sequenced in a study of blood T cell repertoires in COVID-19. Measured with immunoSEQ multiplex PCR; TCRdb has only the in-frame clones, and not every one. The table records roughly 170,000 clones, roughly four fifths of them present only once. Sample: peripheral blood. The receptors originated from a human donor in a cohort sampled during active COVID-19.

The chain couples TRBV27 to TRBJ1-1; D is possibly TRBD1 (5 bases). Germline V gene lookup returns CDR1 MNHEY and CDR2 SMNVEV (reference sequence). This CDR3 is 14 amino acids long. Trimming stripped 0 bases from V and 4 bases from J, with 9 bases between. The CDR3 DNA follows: TGTGCCAGCAGTTTATCAGGGGTGTCCACTGAAGCTTTCTTT. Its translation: CASSLSGVSTEAFF.

CDR3: CASSQPTATGELFF. CDR3 nucleotide sequence: TGTGCCAGCAGCCAACCGACAGCCACCGGGGAGCTGTTTTTT. The rearrangement joins TRBV3-1 (or the pseudogene TRBV3-2) to TRBJ2-2, with D perhaps matching TRBD1 (5 bases). The V end lost 2 bases, the J end lost 4 bases, and 8 bases lay between the germline ends. CDR1 LGHDT and CDR2 YNNKEL come from the germline V gene (reference sequence). This CDR3 is 14 amino acids long.

The CDR3 reads CASSLGIGTDSQYF. For the CDR3, the DNA is TGTGCCAGCAGTTTAGGAATAGGGACTGACTCGCAGTATTTT. The rearrangement joins TRBV6-2 or TRBV6-3 to TRBJ2-3, with D maybe TRBD2 (6 bases). The germline CDR1 and CDR2 sequences are MNHEY and SVGEGT. The CDR3 extends over 14 amino acids. V was shortened by 4 bases and J by 10 bases, with 18 bases between the two germline ends.

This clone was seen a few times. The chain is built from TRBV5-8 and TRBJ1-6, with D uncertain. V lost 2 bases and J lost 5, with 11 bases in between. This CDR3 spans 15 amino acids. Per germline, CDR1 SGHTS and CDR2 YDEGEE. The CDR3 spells CASSLHGLNNSPLHF. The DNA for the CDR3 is TGTGCCAGCAGCTTACACGGACTGAATAATTCACCCCTCCACTTT.

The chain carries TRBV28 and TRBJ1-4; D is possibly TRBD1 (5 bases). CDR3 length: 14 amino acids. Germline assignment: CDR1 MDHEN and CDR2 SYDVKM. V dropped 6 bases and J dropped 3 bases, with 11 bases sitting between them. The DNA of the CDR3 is TGTGCCAGCAGCCAGGGAGGCCCTAATGAAAAACTGTTTTTT. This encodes CASSQGGPNEKLFF.

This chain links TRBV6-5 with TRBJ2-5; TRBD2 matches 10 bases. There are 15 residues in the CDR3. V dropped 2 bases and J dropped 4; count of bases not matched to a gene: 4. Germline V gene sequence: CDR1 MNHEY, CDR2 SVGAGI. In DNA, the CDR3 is TGTGCCAGCAGTTACGTAGCGGGGGGAGGAGAGACCCAGTACTTC. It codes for CASSYVAGGGETQYF.

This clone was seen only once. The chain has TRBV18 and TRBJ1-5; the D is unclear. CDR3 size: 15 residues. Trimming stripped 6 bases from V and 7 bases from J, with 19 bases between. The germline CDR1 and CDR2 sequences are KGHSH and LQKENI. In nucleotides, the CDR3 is TGTGCCAGCTCGCCAAACGGGGAACGGGGACAGCCCCAGCATTTT. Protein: CASSPNGERGQPQHF. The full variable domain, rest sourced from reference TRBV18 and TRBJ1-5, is NAGVMQNPRHLVRRRGQEARLRCSPMKGHSHVYWYRQLPEEGLKFMVYLQKENIIDESGMPKERFSAEFPKEGPSILRIQQVVRGDSAAYFCASSPNGERGQPQHFGDGTRLSIL.

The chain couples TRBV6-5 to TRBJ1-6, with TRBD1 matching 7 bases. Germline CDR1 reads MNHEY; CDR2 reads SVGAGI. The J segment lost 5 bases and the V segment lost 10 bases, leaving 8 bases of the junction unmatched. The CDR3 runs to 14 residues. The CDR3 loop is CATVVGTDNSPLHF. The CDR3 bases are TGTGCCACTGTGGTCGGGACAGATAATTCACCCCTCCACTTT.

The chain's CDR3 is CASSLVVGAGAREQYF. DNA for the CDR3: TGTGCCAGCAGCTTAGTGGTAGGGGCAGGGGCGCGTGAGCAGTACTTC. J is TRBJ2-7 and V is TRBV7-9, with D possibly TRBD1 on 6 matching bases. The V end was cut by 1 base, the J end by 7 bases, with 20 bases between. Germline V gene lookup returns CDR1 SEHNR and CDR2 FQNEAQ (reference sequence). CDR3 length: 16 amino acids.

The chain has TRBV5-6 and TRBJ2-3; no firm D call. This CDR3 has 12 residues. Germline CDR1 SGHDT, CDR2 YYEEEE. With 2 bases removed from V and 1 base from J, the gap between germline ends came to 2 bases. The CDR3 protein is CASSFGTDTQYF. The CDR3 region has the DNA TGTGCCAGCAGCTTCGGCACAGATACGCAGTATTTT. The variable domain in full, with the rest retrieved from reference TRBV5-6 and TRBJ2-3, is DAGVTQSPTHLIKTRGQQVTLRCSPKSGHDTVSWYQQALGQGPQFIFQYYEEEERQRGNFPDRFSGHQFPNYSSELNVNALLLGDSALYLCASSFGTDTQYFGPGTRLTVL.

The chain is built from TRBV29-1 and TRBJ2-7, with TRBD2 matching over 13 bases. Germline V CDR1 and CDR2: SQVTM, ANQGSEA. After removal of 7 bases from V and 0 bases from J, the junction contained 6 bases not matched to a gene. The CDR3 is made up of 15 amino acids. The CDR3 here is CSADGLAGASYEQYF. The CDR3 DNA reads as TGCAGCGCTGATGGACTAGCGGGGGCCTCCTACGAGCAGTACTTC.

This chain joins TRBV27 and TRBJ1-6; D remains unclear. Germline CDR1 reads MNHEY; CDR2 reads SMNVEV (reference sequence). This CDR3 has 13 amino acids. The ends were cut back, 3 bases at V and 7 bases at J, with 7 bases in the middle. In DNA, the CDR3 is TGTGCCAGCAGTTTTGTGAGGAATTCACCCCTCCACTTT. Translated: CASSFVRNSPLHF.

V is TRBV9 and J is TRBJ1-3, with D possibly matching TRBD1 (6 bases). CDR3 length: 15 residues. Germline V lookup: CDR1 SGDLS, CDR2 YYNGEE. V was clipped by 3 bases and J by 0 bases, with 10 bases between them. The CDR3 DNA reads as TGTGCCAGCAGCGGGGGGCGTATCTCTGGAAACACCATATATTTT. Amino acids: CASSGGRISGNTIYF.

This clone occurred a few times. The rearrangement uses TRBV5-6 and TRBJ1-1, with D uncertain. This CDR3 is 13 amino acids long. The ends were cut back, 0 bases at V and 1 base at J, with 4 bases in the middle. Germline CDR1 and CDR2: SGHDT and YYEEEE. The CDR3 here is CASSLGGNTEAFF. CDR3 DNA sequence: TGTGCCAGCAGCTTGGGAGGGAACACTGAAGCTTTCTTT.

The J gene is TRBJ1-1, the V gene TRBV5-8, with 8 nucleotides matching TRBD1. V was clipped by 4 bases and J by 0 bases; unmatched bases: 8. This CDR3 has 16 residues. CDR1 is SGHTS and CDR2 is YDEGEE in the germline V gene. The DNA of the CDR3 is TGTGCCAGCAGCATGGGGGACAGGATCATGAACACTGAAGCTTTCTTT. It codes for CASSMGDRIMNTEAFF.

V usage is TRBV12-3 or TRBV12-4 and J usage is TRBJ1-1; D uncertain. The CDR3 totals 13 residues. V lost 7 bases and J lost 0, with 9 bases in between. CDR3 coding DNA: TGTGCCAGCACCCTAGTGATGAACACTGAAGCTTTCTTT. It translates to CASTLVMNTEAFF.

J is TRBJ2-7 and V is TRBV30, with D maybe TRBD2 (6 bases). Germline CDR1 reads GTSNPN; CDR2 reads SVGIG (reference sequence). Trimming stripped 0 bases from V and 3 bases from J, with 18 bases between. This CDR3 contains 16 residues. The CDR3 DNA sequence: TGTGCCTGGAGTGTAAGGTGGACGGGGGACTTCTACGAGCAGTACTTC. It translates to CAWSVRWTGDFYEQYF.

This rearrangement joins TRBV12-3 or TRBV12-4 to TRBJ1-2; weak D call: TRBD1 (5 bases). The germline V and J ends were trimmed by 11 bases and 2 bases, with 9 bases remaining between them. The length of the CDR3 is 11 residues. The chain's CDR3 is CACPGNYGYTF. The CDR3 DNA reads TGTGCCTGCCCAGGGAACTATGGCTACACCTTC.

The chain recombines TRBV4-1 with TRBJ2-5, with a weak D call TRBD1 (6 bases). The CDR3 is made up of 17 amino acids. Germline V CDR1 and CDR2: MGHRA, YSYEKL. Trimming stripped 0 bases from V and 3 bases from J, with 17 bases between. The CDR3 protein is CASSQDMGTSAEETQYF. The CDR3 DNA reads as TGCGCCAGCAGCCAAGATATGGGGACAAGCGCGGAAGAGACCCAGTACTTC.

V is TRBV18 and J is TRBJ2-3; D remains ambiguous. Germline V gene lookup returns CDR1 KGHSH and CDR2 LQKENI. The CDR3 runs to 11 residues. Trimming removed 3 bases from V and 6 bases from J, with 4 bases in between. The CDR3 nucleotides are TGTGCCAGCTCACCCTTGGATACGCAGTATTTT. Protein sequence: CASSPLDTQYF.

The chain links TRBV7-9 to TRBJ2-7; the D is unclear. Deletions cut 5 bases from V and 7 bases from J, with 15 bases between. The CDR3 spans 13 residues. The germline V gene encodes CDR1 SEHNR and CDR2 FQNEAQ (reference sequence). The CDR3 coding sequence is TGTGCCAGCAGCGTCGGCGAGGCGCGGGAGCAGTACTTC. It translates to CASSVGEAREQYF.

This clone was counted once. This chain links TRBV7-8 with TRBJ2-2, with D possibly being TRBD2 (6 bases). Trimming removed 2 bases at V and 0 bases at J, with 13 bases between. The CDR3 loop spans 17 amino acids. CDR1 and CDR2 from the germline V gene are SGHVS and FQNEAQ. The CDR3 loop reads CASSLYAEGANTGELFF. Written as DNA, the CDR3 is TGTGCCAGCAGCTTATACGCGGAGGGAGCGAACACCGGGGAGCTGTTTTTT.

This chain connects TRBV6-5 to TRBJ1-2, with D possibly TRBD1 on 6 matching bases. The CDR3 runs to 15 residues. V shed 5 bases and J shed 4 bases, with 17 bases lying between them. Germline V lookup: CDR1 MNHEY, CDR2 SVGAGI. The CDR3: CASSNLGGPFYGYTF. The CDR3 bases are TGTGCCAGCAGTAACCTAGGGGGTCCTTTCTATGGCTACACCTTC.

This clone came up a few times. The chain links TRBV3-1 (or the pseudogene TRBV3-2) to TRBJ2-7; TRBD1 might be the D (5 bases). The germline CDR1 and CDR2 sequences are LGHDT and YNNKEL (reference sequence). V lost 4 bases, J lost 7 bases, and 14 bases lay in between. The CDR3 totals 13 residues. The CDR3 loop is CASSPLGLREQYF. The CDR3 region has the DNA TGTGCCAGCAGCCCCCTGGGGCTCCGGGAGCAGTACTTC.

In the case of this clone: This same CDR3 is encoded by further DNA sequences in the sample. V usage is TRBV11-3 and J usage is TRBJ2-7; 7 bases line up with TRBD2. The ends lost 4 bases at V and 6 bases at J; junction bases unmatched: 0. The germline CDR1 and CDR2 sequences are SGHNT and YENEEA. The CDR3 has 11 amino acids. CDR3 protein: CASSSGGEQYF. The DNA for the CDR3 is TGTGCCAGCAGCTCGGGGGGCGAGCAGTACTTC.